The 18 T cell receptor beta chains reported below all come from one sample, sequenced in a study of blood T cells in healthy people across ages. Through a sample-barcoded 5' primer and a J-beta primer mix, a second PCR was run for roughly 7 to 12 cycles. TCRdb analysed the 5' RACE reads with MiXCR anew, one entry per CDR3 protein. Seen here are roughly 1.9 million distinct CDR3 sequences, about two fifths observed once, and the top ten hold about 21%. Sequencing was done on a sample of blood. These receptors were obtained from a human donor in good health.

CDR3 loop: CASSLSRPEGQFF. CDR3 nucleotides: TGTGCCAGCAGCTTATCCCGACCTGAGGGGCAGTTCTTC. The chain couples TRBV7-2 to TRBJ2-1; D is possibly TRBD2 (5 bases). Germline-derived CDR1 and CDR2 are SGHTA and FQGNSA. Trimming stripped 2 bases from V and 12 bases from J, with 14 bases between. The CDR3 is 13 residues long. The complete variable domain, with remaining parts taken from reference TRBV7-2 and TRBJ2-1, reads GAGVSQSPSNKVTEKGKDVELRCDPISGHTALYWYRQSLGQGLEFLIYFQGNSAPDKSGLPSDRFSAERTGGSVSTLTIQRTQQEDSAVYLCASSLSRPEGQFFGPGTRLTVL.

V usage is TRBV20-1 and J usage is TRBJ2-1, with TRBD2 matching 7 bases. Germline lookup yields CDR1 DFQATT and CDR2 SNEGSKA (reference sequence). This CDR3 is 13 amino acids long. V shed 5 bases and J 2 bases; nucleotides not matched to a gene: 3. CDR3 nucleotides: TGCAGTGCTTGGGGGGGGGCCTACAATGAGCAGTTCTTC. It yields the protein CSAWGGAYNEQFF.

This chain uses TRBV7-2 with TRBJ1-2, with a weak D call TRBD1 (5 bases). Germline loops: CDR1 SGHTA, CDR2 FQGNSA. V lost 3 bases and J lost 7, with 18 bases in between. The length of the CDR3 is 15 residues. CDR3 DNA sequence: TGTGCCAGCAGCTTTTCGGGATCAGGGTATGGTGGCTACACCTTC. It translates to CASSFSGSGYGGYTF.

The CDR3 nucleotides are TGTGCCAGCAGCCCGTCCCCGCAGACCTATAATTCACCCCTCCACTTT. It specifies CASSPSPQTYNSPLHF. This rearrangement joins TRBV4-2 to TRBJ1-6; no clear D. Trimming took off 4 bases at V and 2 bases at J, with 12 bases between the two ends. There are 16 residues in the CDR3. Germline assignment: CDR1 LGHNA and CDR2 YNFKEQ.

This clonotype has a count of ten or more. The junction and the germline gene differ at one end; a read error may be behind it. The chain employs TRBV12-3 or TRBV12-4 and TRBJ2-5, with a weak D call TRBD1 (6 bases). CDR3 size: 14 residues. CDR3 sequence (DNA): TGTGCCAGCAGCTTAGGCAGGGGTGAAGAGACCCAGTACTTC. Translated: CASSLGRGEETQYF.

As concerns this clonotype: With a much larger clone just one base away, this may be a read error. The V gene is TRBV29-1, the J gene TRBJ2-5, with 7 bases matching TRBD1. The J call may be faulty, since TRBJ2-1 better matches the DNA end. Germline V lookup: CDR1 SQVTM, CDR2 ANQGSEA. This CDR3 is built from 12 residues. The CDR3: CSVRTGEETQFF. The DNA for the CDR3 is TGCAGCGTCCGGACAGGAGAAGAGACCCAGTTCTTC.

Only a few counts were recorded for this clonotype. The chain carries TRBV29-1 and TRBJ2-1, with 10 nucleotides matching TRBD2. After removal of 6 bases from V and 9 bases from J, the junction contained 17 bases not matched to a gene. Per germline, CDR1 SQVTM and CDR2 ANQGSEA. This CDR3 has 16 amino acids. CDR3 bases: TGCAGCGTCCGAATCAGGCTAGCGGGGGATACCGGTGAGCAGTTCTTC. Protein product: CSVRIRLAGDTGEQFF.

The chain is built from TRBV28 and TRBJ1-1; D is uncertain. The V gene's germline CDR1 is MDHEN and CDR2 SYDVKM. The length of the CDR3 is 13 residues. V gave up 3 bases and J gave up 6 bases, with 11 bases separating them. CDR3 DNA sequence: TGTGCCAGCAGTTTTGAGGAGGGTCCTGAAGCTTTCTTT. It specifies CASSFEEGPEAFF.

The chain links TRBV5-1 to TRBJ2-7; possibly TRBD1 for D (5 bases). The germline gives CDR1 SGHRS, CDR2 YFSETQ. Trimming left V 1 base short and J 6 bases short, with 14 bases between. CDR3 length: 14 residues. CDR3 loop: CASSLLQAEAEQYF. The CDR3 DNA sequence: TGCGCCAGCAGCTTGCTACAGGCAGAAGCCGAGCAGTACTTC.

The V call is TRBV5-8, the J call TRBJ2-5, with 8 bases identical to TRBD2. Looked up from germline, CDR1 is SGHTS and CDR2 is YDEGEE. Trimming took 0 bases from V and 1 from J; bases not matched to a gene: 2. The length of the CDR3 is 15 residues. The CDR3 DNA is TGTGCCAGCAGCTTGGCAGCGGGGGCCCAAGAGACCCAGTACTTC. Encoded protein: CASSLAAGAQETQYF.

The chain links TRBV14 to TRBJ2-7, with 7 bases identical to TRBD1. Germline-derived CDR1 and CDR2 are SGHDN and FVKESK. The CDR3 runs to 18 residues. V trimming: 6 bases; J trimming: 1 base; junction bases outside the gene matches: 18. The CDR3 bases are TGTGCCAGCAGTAAACAGGGGCTAAATCTTTCTGGGTCCTACGAGCAGTACTTC. It codes for CASSKQGLNLSGSYEQYF.

This chain uses TRBV30 with TRBJ2-1; D is undetermined. Trimming shortened V by 5 bases and J by 7 bases, and 9 bases separated the two germline ends. The germline CDR1 and CDR2 sequences are GTSNPN and SVGIG (reference sequence). The CDR3 loop spans 11 amino acids. The CDR3 region is CAWGYRNEQFF. CDR3 sequence (DNA): TGTGCCTGGGGATACAGAAATGAGCAGTTCTTC.

This clonotype was picked up a small number of times. The genes are TRBV6-2 or TRBV6-3 and TRBJ2-1; D possibly matches TRBD1 or TRBD2 (6 bases each). The germline V gene has CDR1 MNHEY and CDR2 SVGEGT. This CDR3 has 14 residues. Trimming removed 0 bases from V and 9 bases from J, with 12 bases in between. The CDR3 DNA sequence: TGTGCCAGCAGTTACTCTGGGGGGCGAGCTGAGCAGTTCTTC. This encodes CASSYSGGRAEQFF.

The chain links TRBV7-2 to TRBJ2-3; D might be TRBD1 or TRBD2, each matching 5 bases. The germline gives CDR1 SGHTA, CDR2 FQGNSA. Trimming removed 2 bases from V and 1 base from J, with 13 bases in between. The CDR3 is made up of 16 amino acids. The CDR3 sequence is CASSLYGQGGTDTQYF. The CDR3 DNA follows: TGTGCCAGCAGCTTATATGGCCAGGGAGGCACAGATACGCAGTATTTT. The full variable domain, with the rest looked up from reference TRBV7-2 and TRBJ2-3, is GAGVSQSPSNKVTEKGKDVELRCDPISGHTALYWYRQSLGQGLEFLIYFQGNSAPDKSGLPSDRFSAERTGGSVSTLTIQRTQQEDSAVYLCASSLYGQGGTDTQYFGPGTRLTVL.

In this sample, this clonotype turned up a few times. The chain has TRBV20-1 and TRBJ2-1, with D perhaps matching TRBD1 (6 bases). Germline V gene lookup returns CDR1 DFQATT and CDR2 SNEGSKA (reference sequence). This CDR3 comprises 14 residues. Trimming took 1 base from V and 2 from J, leaving 9 bases between them. DNA for the CDR3: TGCAGTGCTAGAGGATGGACAGCCTACAATGAGCAGTTCTTC. Its translation: CSARGWTAYNEQFF.

CDR3 nucleotide sequence: TGTGCCAGCAGTTACGGCGGGCAAGTACCCCACGAGCAGTACTTC. Translation: CASSYGGQVPHEQYF. The chain is built from TRBV6-2 or TRBV6-3 and TRBJ2-7, with TRBD2 as a possible D gene (5 bases). CDR1 is MNHEY, CDR2 SVGEGT, per germline. The CDR3 loop spans 15 amino acids. The germline V and J ends were trimmed by 2 bases and 5 bases, with 16 bases remaining between them.

The chain carries TRBV29-1 and TRBJ1-4; D is uncertain. The V gene's germline CDR1 is SQVTM and CDR2 ANQGSEA. CDR3 length: 14 residues. V dropped 4 bases and J dropped 2 bases, with 11 bases sitting between them. The CDR3 bases are TGCAGCGTTGTGGAGGGTGGGACTAATGAAAAACTGTTTTTT. Protein sequence: CSVVEGGTNEKLFF. The entire variable domain, with the rest obtained from reference TRBV29-1 and TRBJ1-4, is as follows: SAVISQKPSRDICQRGTSLTIQCQVDSQVTMMFWYRQQPGQSLTLIATANQGSEATYESGFVIDKFPISRPNLTFSTLTVSNMSPEDSSIYLCSVVEGGTNEKLFFGSGTQLSVL.

The chain carries TRBV11-2 and TRBJ2-3; D tentatively fits TRBD1 or TRBD2 (6 bases each). Trimming took 8 bases from V and 0 from J, leaving 12 bases between them. Germline lookup yields CDR1 SGHAT and CDR2 FQNNGV. The CDR3 consists of 14 residues. CDR3 coding DNA: TGTGCCAGCGTGGGGGGCCAAAGCACAGATACGCAGTATTTT. Its translation is CASVGGQSTDTQYF.